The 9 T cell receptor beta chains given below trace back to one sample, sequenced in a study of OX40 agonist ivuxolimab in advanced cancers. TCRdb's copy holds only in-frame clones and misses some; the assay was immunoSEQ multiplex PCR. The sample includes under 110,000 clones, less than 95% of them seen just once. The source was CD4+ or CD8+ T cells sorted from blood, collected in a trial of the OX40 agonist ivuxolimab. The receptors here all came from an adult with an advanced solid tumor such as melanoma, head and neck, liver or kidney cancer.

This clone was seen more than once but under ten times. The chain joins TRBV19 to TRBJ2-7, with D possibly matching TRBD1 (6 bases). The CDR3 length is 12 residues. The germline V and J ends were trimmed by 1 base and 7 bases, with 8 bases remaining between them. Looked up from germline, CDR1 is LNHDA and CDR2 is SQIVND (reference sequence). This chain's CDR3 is CASSIVQGEQYF. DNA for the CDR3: TGTGCCAGTAGTATAGTGCAGGGGGAGCAGTACTTC.

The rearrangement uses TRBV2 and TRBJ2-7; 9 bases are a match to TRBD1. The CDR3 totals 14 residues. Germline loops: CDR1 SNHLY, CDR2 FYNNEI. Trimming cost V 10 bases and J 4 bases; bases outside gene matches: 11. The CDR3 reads CATTLGDRAYEQYF. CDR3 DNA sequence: TGTGCCACTACCTTGGGGGACAGGGCTTACGAGCAGTACTTC.

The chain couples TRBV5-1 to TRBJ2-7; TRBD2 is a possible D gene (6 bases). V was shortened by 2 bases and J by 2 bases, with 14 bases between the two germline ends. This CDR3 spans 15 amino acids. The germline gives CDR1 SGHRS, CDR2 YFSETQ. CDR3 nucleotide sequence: TGCGCCAGCAGCTTACCGGGGGTCAAAGCCTACGAGCAGTACTTC. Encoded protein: CASSLPGVKAYEQYF.

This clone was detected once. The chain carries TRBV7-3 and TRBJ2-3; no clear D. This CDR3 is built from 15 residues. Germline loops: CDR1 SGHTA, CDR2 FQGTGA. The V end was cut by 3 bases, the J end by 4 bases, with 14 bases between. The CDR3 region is CASSLDQAGPDTQYF. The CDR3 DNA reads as TGTGCCAGCAGCTTGGACCAAGCTGGCCCAGATACGCAGTATTTT.

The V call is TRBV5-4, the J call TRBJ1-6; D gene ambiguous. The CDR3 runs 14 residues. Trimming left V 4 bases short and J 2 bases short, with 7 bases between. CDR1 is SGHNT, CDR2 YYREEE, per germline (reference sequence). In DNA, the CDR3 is TGTGCCAGCAGCACCTTCACCTATAATTCACCCCTCCACTTT. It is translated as CASSTFTYNSPLHF.

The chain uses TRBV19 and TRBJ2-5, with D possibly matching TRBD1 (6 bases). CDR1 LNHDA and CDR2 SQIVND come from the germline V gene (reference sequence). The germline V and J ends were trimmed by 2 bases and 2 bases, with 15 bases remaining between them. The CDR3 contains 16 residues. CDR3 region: CASSINLVQGQETQYF. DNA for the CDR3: TGTGCCAGTAGTATAAACCTAGTTCAGGGGCAAGAGACCCAGTACTTC.

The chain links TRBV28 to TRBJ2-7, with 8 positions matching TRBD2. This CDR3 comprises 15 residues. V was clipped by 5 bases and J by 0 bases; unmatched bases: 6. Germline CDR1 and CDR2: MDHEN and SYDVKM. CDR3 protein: CASSEGLAGSYEQYF. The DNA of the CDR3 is TGTGCCAGCAGTGAGGGGCTAGCGGGCTCCTACGAGCAGTACTTC.

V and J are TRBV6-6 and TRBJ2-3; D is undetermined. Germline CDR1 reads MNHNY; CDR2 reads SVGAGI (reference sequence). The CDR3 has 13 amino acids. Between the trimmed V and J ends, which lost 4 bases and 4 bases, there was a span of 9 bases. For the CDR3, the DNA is TGTGCCAGCAGTTCTGTAGGACCAGATACGCAGTATTTT. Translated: CASSSVGPDTQYF.

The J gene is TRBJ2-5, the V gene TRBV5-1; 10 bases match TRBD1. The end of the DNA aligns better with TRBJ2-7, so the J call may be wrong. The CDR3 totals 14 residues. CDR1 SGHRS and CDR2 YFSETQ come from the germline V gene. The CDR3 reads CASSSTGGGYEQYF. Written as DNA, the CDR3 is TGCGCCAGCAGCTCGACAGGGGGCGGGTACGAGCAGTACTTC.